One sample yielded the 16 T cell receptor beta chains listed below, sequenced in a study of T cells in women clearing cervical HPV infection. Data came from immunoSEQ multiplex PCR; TCRdb stores just in-frame clones and leaves some out. The table for this sample gives approximately 15,000 clones. Sequencing was carried out using blood buffy coat. The receptors were sampled from a woman between 18 and 70 years old with a cervical HPV16 infection that either progressed to CIN3+ or cleared (not recorded which).

Comments on this clone: The observed sequence ends 3 residues before the CDR3 terminus, with the missing tail filled in from the germline J gene. The rearrangement uses TRBV20-1 and TRBJ1-3; 9 bases fit TRBD1. CDR3 length equals 12 residues. V was pared by 6 bases and J by 7 bases, with 4 bases of the junction left unmatched. Germline-derived CDR1 and CDR2 are DFQATT and SNEGSKA (reference sequence). The covered CDR3 bases are TGCAGTGCAATCGACAGGGGGAACACC. Translation: CSAIDRGNT. The CDR3, in full, reads CSAIDRGNTIYF.

A remark on this clone: The read falls 3 residues short of the CDR3 end, and the missing part is taken from the germline J gene. The rearrangement uses TRBV20-1 and TRBJ2-5; the D gene is possibly TRBD2 (6 bases). The CDR3 length is 14 residues. Germline lookup yields CDR1 DFQATT and CDR2 SNEGSKA (reference sequence). The V and J ends lost 4 bases and 0 bases respectively, with 12 bases between them. The CDR3 loop is CSAKVGGNQETQYF. The part of the CDR3 DNA that was read is TGCAGTGCTAAAGTCGGGGGAAACCAAGAGACC.

Worth noting for this clone: The read ends 3 residues before the CDR3 terminus; that terminus is restored from the germline J gene. The chain has TRBV20-1 and TRBJ1-4; TRBD1 is a possible D gene (6 bases). The CDR3 is 15 amino acids. Germline lookup yields CDR1 DFQATT and CDR2 SNEGSKA (reference sequence). CDR3 sequence: CSARDPAGGGSELFF. Partial CDR3 DNA: TGCAGTGCTAGAGATCCGGCAGGAGGGGGTTCTGAA.

To note about this clone: The read gets to within 3 residues of the CDR3 end, and the germline J gene fills in the rest. J is TRBJ1-2 and V is TRBV5-6; 7 bases fit TRBD1. From germline, CDR1 is SGHDT and CDR2 YYEEEE. The CDR3 consists of 15 residues. The V and J ends lost 6 bases and 6 bases, in that order; junction bases with no gene match: 14. The sequenced CDR3 bases are TGTGCCAGCACCAGACCCCCCATAGGGGGCAATGGC. It yields the protein CASTRPPIGGNG. The entire CDR3 protein is CASTRPPIGGNGYTF.

On this clone: The CDR3 end is not reached by the read, which stops 3 residues before it; the germline J gene fills it in. This sequence joins TRBV18 and TRBJ1-2; D gene uncertain. The CDR3 runs 14 residues. Between the trimmed V and J ends, which lost 4 bases and 3 bases, there was a span of 12 bases. Germline V gene lookup returns CDR1 KGHSH and CDR2 LQKENI. The CDR3 bases that were read are TGTGCCAGCTCACTTCGGCGGACTGACTATGGC. Encoded protein: CASSLRRTDYG. The complete CDR3 reads CASSLRRTDYGYTF.

Details on this clone: The CDR3 end lies 3 residues beyond the end of the read and is filled in from the germline J gene. The J gene is TRBJ2-7, the V gene TRBV5-4; D possibly corresponds to TRBD2 (6 bases). Trimming took off 3 bases at V and 1 base at J, with 14 bases between the two ends. Germline V CDR1 and CDR2: SGHNT, YYREEE (reference sequence). The CDR3 totals 15 residues. CDR3 sequence: CASSSKSGGSYEQYF. The CDR3 bases that were read are TGTGCCAGCAGCTCAAAGTCCGGGGGTTCCTACGAG.

The covered CDR3 bases are TGCAGCGTAACTAGCGTTAGCTCCTACAATGAG. Amino acids: CSVTSVSSYNE. The full CDR3 reads CSVTSVSSYNEQFF. The chain couples TRBV29-1 to TRBJ2-1; 7 bases map to TRBD2. Read coverage stops 3 residues before the CDR3 terminus; the germline J gene supplies the remainder. V shed 6 bases and J 0 bases; nucleotides not matched to a gene: 5. The germline gives CDR1 SQVTM, CDR2 ANQGSEA. CDR3 length: 14 amino acids.

Comments on this clone: Read coverage stops 3 residues before the CDR3 terminus; the germline J gene supplies the remainder. The rearrangement uses TRBV2 and TRBJ1-1; 9 nucleotides line up with TRBD1. From germline, CDR1 is SNHLY and CDR2 FYNNEI. Trimming removed 6 bases from V and 2 bases from J; junction bases left unmatched: 10. The CDR3 sequence is 16 residues long. CDR3 DNA, as far as it was read: TGTGCCAGCAGAGGACAGGGGATCGGTTTCAACACTGAA. It encodes CASRGQGIGFNTE. The entire CDR3 protein is CASRGQGIGFNTEAFF.

Comment on this clone: Coverage ceases 3 residues before the CDR3 finishes, and the germline J gene fills in the end. The genes are TRBV11-2 and TRBJ2-2; D gene ambiguous. V was pared by 0 bases and J by 7 bases, with 6 bases between. The CDR3 length is 13 residues. Germline CDR1 is SGHAT and CDR2 is FQNNGV. The sequenced CDR3 bases are TGTGCCAGCAGCTTAGAGTCCGGCGGGGAG. Protein: CASSLESGGE. The entire CDR3 protein is CASSLESGGELFF.

On this clone: Read data end 3 residues before the CDR3 end; the end is taken from the germline J gene. The chain is built from TRBV6-2 or TRBV6-3 and TRBJ1-5; 9 nucleotides align to TRBD1. V was pared by 6 bases and J by 2 bases, with 8 bases of the junction left unmatched. Germline V gives CDR1 MNHEY, CDR2 SVGEGT. The CDR3 is 16 amino acids. CDR3: CASSHPDRGGNQPQHF. The CDR3 bases that were read are TGTGCCAGCAGCCACCCGGACAGGGGCGGCAATCAGCCC.

Worth noting for this clone: The CDR3 end lies 3 residues beyond the end of the read and is filled in from the germline J gene. The V and J genes are TRBV18 and TRBJ1-4; TRBD1 aligns across 7 bases. The J segment lost 8 bases and the V segment lost 6 bases, leaving 12 bases of the junction unmatched. The CDR3 contains 15 residues. Per germline, CDR1 KGHSH and CDR2 LQKENI. CDR3 DNA, as far as it was read: TGTGCCAGCTCCCCGACAGGGACCTTACGGGAAAAA. Translation: CASSPTGTLREK. From start to end, the CDR3 is CASSPTGTLREKLFF.

A word on this clone: The read halts 3 residues ahead of the CDR3 end, with the missing end drawn from the germline J gene. The J gene is TRBJ1-4, the V gene TRBV20-1, with TRBD1 as a possible D gene (6 bases). This CDR3 has 11 residues. V was clipped by 6 bases and J by 8 bases, with 10 bases between them. Germline V gene sequence: CDR1 DFQATT, CDR2 SNEGSKA (reference sequence). The CDR3 loop is CSAEQGEKLFF. The part of the CDR3 DNA that was read is TGCAGTGCCGAACAGGGCGAAAAA.

As for this clone: Read data end 3 residues before the CDR3 end; the end is taken from the germline J gene. The chain employs TRBV7-6 and TRBJ2-5; TRBD1 aligns across 8 bases. The V segment lost 4 bases and the J segment 5 bases; nucleotides outside the gene matches: 6. This CDR3 is built from 14 residues. Germline CDR1 SGHVS, CDR2 FNYEAQ. The CDR3 bases that were read are TGTGCCAGCAGCTCCCGACAGGGGAGGGAGACC. This sequence encodes CASSSRQGRET. The CDR3 as a whole reads CASSSRQGRETQYF.

Here the CDR3 reads CASSAGQDQPQHF. CDR3 DNA (partial): TGTGCCAGCAGCGCGGGACAAGATCAGCCC. The chain recombines TRBV5-6 with TRBJ1-5; D possibly corresponds to TRBD1 (6 bases). The CDR3 end is not reached by the read, which stops 3 residues before it; the germline J gene fills it in. V was pared by 4 bases and J by 5 bases, with 10 bases between. The CDR3 is 13 amino acids. Per the germline V gene, CDR1 is SGHDT and CDR2 is YYEEEE.

Concerning this clone: Read coverage stops 3 residues before the CDR3 terminus; the germline J gene supplies the remainder. V gene TRBV12-3 or TRBV12-4 combines with J gene TRBJ2-5, with 9 nucleotides matching TRBD2. The junction had 5 bases not matched to a gene; V was cut back by 2 bases and J by 4 bases. The CDR3 is 15 amino acids. The covered CDR3 bases are TGTGCCAGCAGTTTACCCAGCGGGGGGCGAGAGACC. This gives the protein CASSLPSGGRET. The CDR3 reads in full as CASSLPSGGRETQYF.

As concerns this clone: The missing CDR3 end, 3 residues past where the read stops, is filled in from the germline J gene. This chain links TRBV2 with TRBJ2-7; D might be TRBD2 (6 bases). CDR1 is SNHLY, CDR2 FYNNEI, per germline. The ends were cut back, 7 bases at V and 3 bases at J, with 13 bases in the middle. CDR3 length: 13 residues. The CDR3 is CASIQEGLYEQYF. CDR3 DNA, as far as it was read: TGTGCCAGCATCCAGGAGGGTCTCTACGAG.